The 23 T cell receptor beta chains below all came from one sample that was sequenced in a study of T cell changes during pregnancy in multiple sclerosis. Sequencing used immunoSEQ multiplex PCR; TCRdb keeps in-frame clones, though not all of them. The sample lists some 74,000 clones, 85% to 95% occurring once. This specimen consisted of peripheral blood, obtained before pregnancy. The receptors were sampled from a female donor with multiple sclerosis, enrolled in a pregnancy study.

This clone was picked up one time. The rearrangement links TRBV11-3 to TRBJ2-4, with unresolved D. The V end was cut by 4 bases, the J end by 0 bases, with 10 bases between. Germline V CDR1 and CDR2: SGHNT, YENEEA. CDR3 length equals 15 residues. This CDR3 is CASSSITVAKNIQYF. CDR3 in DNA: TGTGCCAGCAGCTCCATCACGGTAGCCAAAAACATTCAGTACTTC.

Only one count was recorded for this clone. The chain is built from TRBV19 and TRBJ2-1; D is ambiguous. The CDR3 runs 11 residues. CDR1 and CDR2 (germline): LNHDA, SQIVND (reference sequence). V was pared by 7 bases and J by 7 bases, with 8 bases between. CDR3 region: CASNFRNEQFF. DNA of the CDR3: TGTGCCAGTAATTTTAGAAATGAGCAGTTCTTC.

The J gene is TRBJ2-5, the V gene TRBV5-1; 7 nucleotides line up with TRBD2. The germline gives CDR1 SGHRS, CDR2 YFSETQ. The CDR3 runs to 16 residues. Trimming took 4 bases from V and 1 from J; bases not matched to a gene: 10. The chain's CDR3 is CASSRASGDFQETQYF. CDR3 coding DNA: TGCGCCAGCAGCAGGGCTAGCGGAGACTTCCAAGAGACCCAGTACTTC.

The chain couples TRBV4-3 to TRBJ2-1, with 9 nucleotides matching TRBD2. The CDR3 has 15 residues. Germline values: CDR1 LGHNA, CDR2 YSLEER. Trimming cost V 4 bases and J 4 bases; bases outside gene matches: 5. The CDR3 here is CASSPFLAGYNEQFF. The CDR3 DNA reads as TGCGCCAGCAGCCCTTTCCTAGCGGGATACAATGAGCAGTTCTTC.

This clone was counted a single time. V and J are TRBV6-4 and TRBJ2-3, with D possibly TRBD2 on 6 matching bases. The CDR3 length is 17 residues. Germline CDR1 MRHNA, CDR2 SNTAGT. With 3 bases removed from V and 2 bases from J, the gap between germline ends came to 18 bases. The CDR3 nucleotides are TGTGCCAGCAGTGAGTCCCCTGGGGCGGGATTCACAGATACGCAGTATTTT. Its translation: CASSESPGAGFTDTQYF.

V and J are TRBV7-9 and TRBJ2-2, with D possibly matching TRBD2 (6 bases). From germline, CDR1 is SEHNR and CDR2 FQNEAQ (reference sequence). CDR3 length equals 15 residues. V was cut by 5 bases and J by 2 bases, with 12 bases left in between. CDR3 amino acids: CASSRGLINTGELFF. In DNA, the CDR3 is TGTGCCAGCAGCCGGGGACTTATAAACACCGGGGAGCTGTTTTTT.

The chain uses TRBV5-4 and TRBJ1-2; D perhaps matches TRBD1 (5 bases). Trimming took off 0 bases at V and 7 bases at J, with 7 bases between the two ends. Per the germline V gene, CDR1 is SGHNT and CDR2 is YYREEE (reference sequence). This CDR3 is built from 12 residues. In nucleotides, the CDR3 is TGTGCCAGCAGCTTGGGGGGCGGTGGCTACACCTTC. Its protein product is CASSLGGGGYTF.

Written as DNA, the CDR3 is TGTGCCAGCAGCTCTCCAAGACAGGGTTCGTGGGACGGCTACACCTTC. Encoded protein: CASSSPRQGSWDGYTF. V is TRBV5-4 and J is TRBJ1-2; 7 bases fit TRBD1. J gave up 8 bases and V 3 bases, and 16 bases lay outside the gene matches. The germline gives CDR1 SGHNT, CDR2 YYREEE (reference sequence). CDR3 length: 16 amino acids.

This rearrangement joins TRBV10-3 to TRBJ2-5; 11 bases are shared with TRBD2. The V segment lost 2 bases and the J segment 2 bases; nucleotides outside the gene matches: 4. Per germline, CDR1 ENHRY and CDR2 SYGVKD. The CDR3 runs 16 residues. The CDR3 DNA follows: TGTGCCATCAGTGAGGCAGGACTAGCGGGTCAAGAGACCCAGTACTTC. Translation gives CAISEAGLAGQETQYF.

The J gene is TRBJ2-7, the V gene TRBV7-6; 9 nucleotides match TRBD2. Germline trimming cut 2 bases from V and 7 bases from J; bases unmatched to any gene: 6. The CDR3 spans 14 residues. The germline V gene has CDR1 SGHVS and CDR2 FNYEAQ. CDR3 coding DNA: TGTGCCAGCAGCTTATCTAGCGGGATGGGTGAGCAGTACTTC. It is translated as CASSLSSGMGEQYF. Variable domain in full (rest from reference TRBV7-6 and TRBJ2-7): GAGVSQSPRYKVTKRGQDVALRCDPISGHVSLYWYRQALGQGPEFLTYFNYEAQQDKSGLPNDRFSAERPEGSISTLTIQRTEQRDSAMYRCASSLSSGMGEQYFGPGTRLTVT.

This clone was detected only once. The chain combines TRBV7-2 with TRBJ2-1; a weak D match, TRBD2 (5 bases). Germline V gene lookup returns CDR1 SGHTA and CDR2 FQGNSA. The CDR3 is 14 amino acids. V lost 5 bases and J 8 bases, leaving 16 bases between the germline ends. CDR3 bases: TGTGCCAGCAGCCGCCCCTTTGCGAGGGATGAGCAGTTCTTC. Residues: CASSRPFARDEQFF.

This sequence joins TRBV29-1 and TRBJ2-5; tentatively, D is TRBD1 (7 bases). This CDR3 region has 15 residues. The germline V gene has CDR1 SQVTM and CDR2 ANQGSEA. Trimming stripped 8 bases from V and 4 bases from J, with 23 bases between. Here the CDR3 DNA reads TGCAGCTACAGGGGAGGTTTGGGGGGATTAGAGACCCAGTACTTC. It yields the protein CSYRGGLGGLETQYF.

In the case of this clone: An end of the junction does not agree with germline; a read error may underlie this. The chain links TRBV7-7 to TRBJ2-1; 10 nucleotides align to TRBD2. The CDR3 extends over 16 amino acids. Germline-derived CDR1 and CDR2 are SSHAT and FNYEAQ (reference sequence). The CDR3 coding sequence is TGTGCTAGCAGCTTATCGTTAGCGGGAGGTCCGAATGAGCAGTTCTTC. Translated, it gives CASSLSLAGGPNEQFF. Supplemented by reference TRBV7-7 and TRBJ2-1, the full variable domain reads GAGVSQSPRYKVTKRGQDVTLRCDPISSHATLYWYQQALGQGPEFLTYFNYEAQPDKSGLPSDRFSAERPEGSISTLTIQRTEQRDSAMYRCASSLSLAGGPNEQFFGPGTRLTVL.

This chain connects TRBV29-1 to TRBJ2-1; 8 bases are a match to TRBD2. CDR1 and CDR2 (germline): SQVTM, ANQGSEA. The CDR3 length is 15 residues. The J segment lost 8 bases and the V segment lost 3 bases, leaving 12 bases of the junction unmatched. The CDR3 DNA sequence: TGCAGCGTTGAGGAAAAGGGACTAGAGGTGGATGAGCAGTTCTTC. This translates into CSVEEKGLEVDEQFF.

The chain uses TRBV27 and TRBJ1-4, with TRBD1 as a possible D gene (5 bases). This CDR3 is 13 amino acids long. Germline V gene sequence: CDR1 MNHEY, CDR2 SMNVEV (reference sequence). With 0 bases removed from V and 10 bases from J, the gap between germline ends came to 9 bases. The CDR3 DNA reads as TGTGCCAGCAGTTTATCTAGGGGAGGAAAACTGTTTTTT. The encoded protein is CASSLSRGGKLFF.

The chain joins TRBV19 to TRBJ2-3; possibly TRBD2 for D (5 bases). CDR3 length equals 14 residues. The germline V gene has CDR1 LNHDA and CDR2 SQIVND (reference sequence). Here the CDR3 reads CATEAAGGTDTQYF. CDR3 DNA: TGTGCTACGGAAGCGGCTGGGGGCACAGATACGCAGTATTTT. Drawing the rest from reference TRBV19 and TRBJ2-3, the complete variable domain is DGGITQSPKYLFRKEGQNVTLSCEQNLNHDAMYWYRQDPGQGLRLIYYSQIVNDFQKGDIAEGYSVSREKKESFPLTVTSAQKNPTAFYLCATEAAGGTDTQYFGPGTRLTVL.

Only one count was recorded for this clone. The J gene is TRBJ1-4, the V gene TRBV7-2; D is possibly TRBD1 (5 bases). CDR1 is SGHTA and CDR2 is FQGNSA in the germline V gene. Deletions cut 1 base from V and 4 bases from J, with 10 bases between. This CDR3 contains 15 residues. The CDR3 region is CASSLVVRGNEKLFF. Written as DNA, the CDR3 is TGTGCCAGCAGCTTAGTTGTAAGGGGTAATGAAAAACTGTTTTTT.

DNA of the CDR3: TGTGCCAGCAGCACCCTAGCGGGATACAATGAGCAGTTCTTC. Its protein product is CASSTLAGYNEQFF. This sequence joins TRBV7-6 and TRBJ2-1, with 9 bases identical to TRBD2. The germline V gene encodes CDR1 SGHVS and CDR2 FNYEAQ. Germline trimming cut 5 bases from V and 4 bases from J; bases unmatched to any gene: 3. CDR3 size: 14 residues. Variable domain in full (rest from reference TRBV7-6 and TRBJ2-1): GAGVSQSPRYKVTKRGQDVALRCDPISGHVSLYWYRQALGQGPEFLTYFNYEAQQDKSGLPNDRFSAERPEGSISTLTIQRTEQRDSAMYRCASSTLAGYNEQFFGPGTRLTVL.

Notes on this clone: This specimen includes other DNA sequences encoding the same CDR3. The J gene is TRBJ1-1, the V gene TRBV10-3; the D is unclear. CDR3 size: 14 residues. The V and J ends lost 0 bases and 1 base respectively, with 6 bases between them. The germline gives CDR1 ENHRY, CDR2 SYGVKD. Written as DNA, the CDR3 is TGTGCCATCAGTGAGTCGGGCAGGAACACTGAAGCTTTCTTT. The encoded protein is CAISESGRNTEAFF.

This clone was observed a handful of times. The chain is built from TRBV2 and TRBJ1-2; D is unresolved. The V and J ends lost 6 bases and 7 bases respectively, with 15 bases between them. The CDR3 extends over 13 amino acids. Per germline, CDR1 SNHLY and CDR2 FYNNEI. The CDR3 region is CASSIRGQFGYTF. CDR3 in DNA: TGTGCCAGCAGCATACGAGGGCAATTTGGCTACACCTTC.

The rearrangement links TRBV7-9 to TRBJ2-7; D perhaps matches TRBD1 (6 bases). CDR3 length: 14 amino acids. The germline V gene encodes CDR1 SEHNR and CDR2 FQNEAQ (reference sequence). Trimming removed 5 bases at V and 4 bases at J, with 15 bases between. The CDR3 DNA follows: TGTGCCAGCAGCCATATGCAGGGGTCGTACGAGCAGTACTTC. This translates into CASSHMQGSYEQYF. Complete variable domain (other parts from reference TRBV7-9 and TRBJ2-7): DTGVSQNPRHKITKRGQNVTFRCDPISEHNRLYWYRQTLGQGPEFLTYFQNEAQLEKSRLLSDRFSAERPKGSFSTLEIQRTEQGDSAMYLCASSHMQGSYEQYFGPGTRLTVT.

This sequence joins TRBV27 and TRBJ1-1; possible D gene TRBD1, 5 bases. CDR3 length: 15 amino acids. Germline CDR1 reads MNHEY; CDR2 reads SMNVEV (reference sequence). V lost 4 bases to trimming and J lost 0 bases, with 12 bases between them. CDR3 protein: CASSSPQGMNTEAFF. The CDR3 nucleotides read TGTGCCAGCAGTTCCCCCCAGGGTATGAACACTGAAGCTTTCTTT.

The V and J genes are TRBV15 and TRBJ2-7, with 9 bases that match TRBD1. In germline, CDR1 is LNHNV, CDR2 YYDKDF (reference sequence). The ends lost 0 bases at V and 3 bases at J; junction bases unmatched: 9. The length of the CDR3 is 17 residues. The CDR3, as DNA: TGTGCCACCAGCAGAGAGTCGGGGACAGGGAGGGACTACGAGCAGTACTTC. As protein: CATSRESGTGRDYEQYF. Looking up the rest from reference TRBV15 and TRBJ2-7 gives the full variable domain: DAMVIQNPRYQVTQFGKPVTLSCSQTLNHNVMYWYQQKSSQAPKLLFHYYDKDFNNEADTPDNFQSRRPNTSFCFLDIRSPGLGDTAMYLCATSRESGTGRDYEQYFGPGTRLTVT.